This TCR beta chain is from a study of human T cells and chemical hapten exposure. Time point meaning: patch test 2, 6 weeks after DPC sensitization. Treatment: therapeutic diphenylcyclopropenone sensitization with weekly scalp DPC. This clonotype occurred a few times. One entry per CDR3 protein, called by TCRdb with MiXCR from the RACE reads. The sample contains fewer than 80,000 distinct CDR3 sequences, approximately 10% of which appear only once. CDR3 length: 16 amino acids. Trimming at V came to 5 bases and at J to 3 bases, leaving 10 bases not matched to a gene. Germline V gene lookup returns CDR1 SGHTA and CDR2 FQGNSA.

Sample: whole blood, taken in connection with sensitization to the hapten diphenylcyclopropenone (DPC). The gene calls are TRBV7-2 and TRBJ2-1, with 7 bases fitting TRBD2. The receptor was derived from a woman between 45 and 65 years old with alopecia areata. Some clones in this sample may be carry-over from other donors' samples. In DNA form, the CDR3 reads TGTGCCAGCAGCCGACGCAGCGGGATCGGCTACAATGAGCAGTTCTTC. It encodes CASSRRSGIGYNEQFF.